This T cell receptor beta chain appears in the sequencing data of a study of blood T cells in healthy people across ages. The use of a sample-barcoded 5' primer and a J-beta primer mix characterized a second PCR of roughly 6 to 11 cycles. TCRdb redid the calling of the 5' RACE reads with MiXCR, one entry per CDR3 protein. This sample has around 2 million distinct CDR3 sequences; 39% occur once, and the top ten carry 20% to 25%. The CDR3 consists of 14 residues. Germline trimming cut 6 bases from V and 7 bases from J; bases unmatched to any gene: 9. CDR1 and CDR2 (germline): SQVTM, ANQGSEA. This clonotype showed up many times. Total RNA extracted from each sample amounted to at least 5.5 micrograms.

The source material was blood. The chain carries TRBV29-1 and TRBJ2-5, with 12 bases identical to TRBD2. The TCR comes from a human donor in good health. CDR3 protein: CSVQLAGGRRTQYF. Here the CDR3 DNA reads TGCAGCGTCCAACTAGCGGGGGGACGTAGGACCCAGTACTTC.